The rows below give T cell receptor beta chains drawn from one sample of a study of blood T cells in healthy people across ages. TCRdb passed the 5' RACE reads through MiXCR, listing each CDR3 protein once. The sample has some 1.5 million distinct CDR3 sequences, roughly 27% seen once. The sample comprised blood. The origin of the receptors is a woman aged 25 to 39 in good health. CDR3s include the opening cysteine and the closing phenylalanine or tryptophan. The D gene is left open where the match is weak. The listing skips clone size in some rows; elsewhere it reads once, few, many or a size class.

D gene	clone size	V gene	J gene	CDR3 protein	CDR3 DNA
.	few	TRBV7-9	TRBJ1-4	CASSRRGGALEKLFF	TGTGCCAGCAGCCGACGCGGTGGAGCCCTTGAAAAACTGTTTTTT
TRBD2	many	TRBV9	TRBJ2-3	CASSVGLAGADTQYF	TGTGCCAGCAGCGTAGGACTAGCGGGGGCAGATACGCAGTATTTT
.	many	TRBV20-1	TRBJ2-7	CSAGRGPETYEQYF	TGCAGTGCTGGCAGGGGCCCCGAAACCTACGAGCAGTACTTC
.	few	TRBV7-6	TRBJ1-1	CASSLARETEAFF	TGTGCCAGCAGCTTAGCGCGAGAAACTGAAGCTTTCTTT
TRBD2	.	TRBV29-1	TRBJ2-5	CSVVGNVRGEQYF	TGCAGCGTTGTAGGCAATGTCCGGGGGGAGCAGTACTTC
.	few	TRBV7-9	TRBJ2-7	CASSPTTATYEQYF	TGTGCCAGCAGCCCAACGACAGCGACCTACGAGCAGTACTTC
TRBD1	.	TRBV2	TRBJ1-4	CASRGDSPNEKLFF	TGTGCCAGCCGGGGGGACAGTCCGAATGAAAAACTGTTTTTT
TRBD1	.	TRBV11-1	TRBJ1-4	CACSSGQGGKLFF	TGTGCCTGCAGCTCCGGACAGGGCGGAAAACTGTTTTTT
.	few	TRBV7-7	TRBJ2-1	CASSSGFRNEQFF	TGTGCCAGCAGCTCAGGGTTCCGCAATGAGCAGTTCTTC
TRBD1	.	TRBV3-1	TRBJ1-2	CASSPDPQGNYGYTF	TGTGCCAGCAGCCCCGACCCACAGGGGAACTATGGCTACACCTTC
.	few	TRBV7-2	TRBJ2-1	CASSSQRNHNEQFF	TGTGCCAGCAGCTCCCAGCGGAACCACAATGAGCAGTTCTTC
.	.	TRBV6-5	TRBJ1-1	CASSRTGQVDTEAFF	TGTGCCAGCAGTCGGACCGGGCAGGTTGACACTGAAGCTTTCTTT
.	.	TRBV2	TRBJ1-5	CASSESPGRPQHF	TGTGCCAGCAGTGAATCTCCGGGTAGGCCCCAGCATTTT
.	few	TRBV11-1	TRBJ2-7	CASSSGTRDEQYF	TGTGCCAGCAGCTCCGGGACACGGGACGAGCAGTACTTC
TRBD1	.	TRBV5-5	TRBJ1-1	CASSLVAGGSWAFF	TGTGCCAGCAGCTTGGTGGCAGGGGGATCCTGGGCTTTCTTT
.	.	TRBV29-1	TRBJ1-2	CSGRLLTPYGYTF	TGCAGCGGTCGACTGCTTACCCCTTATGGCTACACCTTC
.	few	TRBV7-2	TRBJ1-4	CASSPWDTNEKLFF	TGTGCCAGCAGCCCCTGGGACACTAATGAAAAACTGTTTTTT
TRBD1	.	TRBV12-3/TRBV12-4	TRBJ2-3	CASSLRTGLTDTQYF	TGTGCCAGCAGTTTACGGACAGGGTTGACAGATACGCAGTATTTT
.	.	TRBV5-1	TRBJ1-1	CASSLSRFVENTEAFF	TGCGCCAGCAGCTTGAGCAGATTTGTCGAGAACACTGAAGCTTTCTTT
.	few	TRBV20-1	TRBJ1-2	CSARVYLTGNYGYTF	TGCAGTGCTAGAGTCTACCTGACGGGCAACTATGGCTACACCTTC
TRBD1	many	TRBV7-9	TRBJ2-7	CASSPVTGGSNEQYF	TGTGCCAGCAGTCCCGTCACAGGGGGCTCTAACGAGCAGTACTTC
TRBD2	many	TRBV6-5	TRBJ2-7	CASSYVPTSGRGEQYF	TGTGCCAGCAGTTACGTCCCGACTAGCGGGAGGGGCGAGCAGTACTTC
TRBD1	many	TRBV5-1	TRBJ2-5	CASSMTGGVFQETQYF	TGCGCCAGCAGCATGACAGGGGGCGTTTTTCAAGAGACCCAGTACTTC